This T cell receptor beta chain was sequenced during a study of shared clonotypes between healthy human individuals. Study findings and constraints: In general, naive subsets displayed greater estimated richness than memory subsets did. Naive CD4 clonotype sharing across several donors was 5% to 6%.

Over several immunoSEQ plates, each subset's genomic DNA was distributed in even portions. Assay: immunoSEQ multiplex PCR; the TCRdb copy retains only in-frame clones and omits some. This sample has about 1.1 million clones; 70% to 80% occur once, and the top ten carry roughly 0.9%. This CDR3 comprises 16 residues. Germline-derived CDR1 and CDR2 are SGHVS and FNYEAQ. After removal of 6 bases from V and 4 bases from J, the junction contained 12 bases not matched to a gene. This clone was recorded a few times. The target antigen is unknown. This chain joins TRBV7-6 and TRBJ1-3, with TRBD1 matching 7 bases. The sequenced sample consisted of memory CD4+ T cells from PBMCs. Subset of the sample: CD45RA-negative fraction. The sequence was obtained from a man aged 18 to 30 in good health. Some clones in this sample may be carry-over from other donors' samples. The CDR3 nucleotides are TGTGCCAGCAGGTTGACAGGGCCGGGGACGGGAAACACCATATATTTT. Translation: CASRLTGPGTGNTIYF.